The sequence of this TCR beta chain was determined in a study of CD8 T cells in ankylosing spondylitis. This clonotype was seen at least ten times. Its target is unknown. Library preparation for TCR beta used quantitative 5'-RACE with molecular barcodes. Using its own MiXCR run on the 5' RACE reads, TCRdb lists one record per CDR3 protein. This repertoire shows under 150,000 distinct CDR3 sequences, about a tenth found once; its top ten account for roughly 3.3%. Study-wide results and limits: In the blood and synovial fluid of reactive arthritis, some motif variants had been previously reported. Significant enrichment of disease-linked clones was reported in matched ankylosing spondylitis synovial fluid.

Germline values: CDR1 DFQATT, CDR2 SNEGSKA (reference sequence). There are 14 residues in the CDR3. V lost 0 bases to trimming and J lost 4 bases; unmatched junction nucleotides: 5. The chain employs TRBV20-1 and TRBJ1-1; 7 nucleotides align to TRBD1. The source material was blood, either unsorted or a sorted T cell fraction (not recorded which). The TCR comes from a male donor with ankylosing spondylitis or in good health (not recorded which). CDR3 sequence (DNA): TGCAGTGCTAGAGAAGAGGCAGGGGGCACTGAAGCTTTCTTT. It encodes CSAREEAGGTEAFF.